Listed here are 29 T cell receptor beta chains from one sample, sequenced in a study of T cell responses to AZD1222 COVID-19 vaccine. Profiled with immunoSEQ multiplex PCR; TCRdb holds only in-frame clones, not every one. Found here are over 60,000 clones, more than 75% of them singletons; the top ten hold nearly 25%. Specimen: peripheral blood, collected on day 0 of AZD1222 vaccination. The receptors here all came from an adult in good health.

V gene TRBV28 combines with J gene TRBJ2-7; 10 nucleotides align to TRBD1. The germline V gene encodes CDR1 MDHEN and CDR2 SYDVKM. J was trimmed by 4 bases and V by 8 bases; bases with no gene match: 2. The CDR3 length is 12 residues. This chain's CDR3 is CASRDRGYEQYF. The CDR3 nucleotides are TGTGCCAGCCGGGACAGGGGTTACGAGCAGTACTTC.

Here the CDR3 reads CAISESRNTDTQYF. CDR3 coding DNA: TGTGCCATCAGTGAGTCGAGGAACACAGATACGCAGTATTTT. The V and J genes are TRBV10-3 and TRBJ2-3; D unclear. Trimming pared 0 bases from V and 2 bases from J, leaving 6 bases between. The CDR3 loop spans 14 amino acids. Germline CDR1 is ENHRY and CDR2 is SYGVKD.

The sample holds one count of this clone. The genes are TRBV29-1 and TRBJ2-7; TRBD2 is a possible D gene (6 bases). Trimming removed 2 bases from V and 5 bases from J, with 10 bases in between. CDR1 is SQVTM, CDR2 ANQGSEA, per germline. The CDR3 totals 12 residues. CDR3 protein: CSVELGGDEQYF. CDR3 sequence (DNA): TGCAGCGTTGAACTCGGAGGGGACGAGCAGTACTTC.

The chain combines TRBV9 with TRBJ1-1; D is ambiguous. Per germline, CDR1 SGDLS and CDR2 YYNGEE. Between the trimmed V and J ends, which lost 4 bases and 1 base, there was a span of 11 bases. This CDR3 has 14 amino acids. The CDR3 DNA is TGTGCCAGCAGCCTCAAGGCGGGGAACACTGAAGCTTTCTTT. This codes for CASSLKAGNTEAFF.

The chain couples TRBV19 to TRBJ1-6; TRBD1 aligns across 7 bases. Looked up from germline, CDR1 is LNHDA and CDR2 is SQIVND (reference sequence). The CDR3 loop spans 14 amino acids. V dropped 4 bases and J dropped 5; count of bases not matched to a gene: 2. CDR3 protein: CASSRTGDNSPLHF. DNA for the CDR3: TGTGCCAGTAGTAGAACAGGGGATAATTCACCCCTCCACTTT.

This clone has a single count. The chain recombines TRBV11-2 with TRBJ2-7; 10 nucleotides match TRBD1. V shed 5 bases, J shed 2 bases, and the junction held 6 bases outside the gene matches. Germline-derived CDR1 and CDR2 are SGHAT and FQNNGV. The CDR3 contains 15 residues. CDR3 protein: CASSPRTGGAYEQYF. The CDR3 DNA follows: TGTGCCAGCAGCCCCAGGACAGGGGGTGCCTACGAGCAGTACTTC.

The chain joins TRBV27 to TRBJ2-5; TRBD2 matches at 7 bases. Germline V gene lookup returns CDR1 MNHEY and CDR2 SMNVEV (reference sequence). The CDR3 has 11 residues. After removal of 8 bases from V and 9 bases from J, the junction contained 6 bases not matched to a gene. Here the CDR3 DNA reads TGTGCCAGCGGGGGGGAGGATGCCCAGTACTTC. It specifies CASGGEDAQYF.

Here the CDR3 DNA reads TGTGCCAGCTCACCCACGCCATTGACAGGGAACGGGCCTGGGGCCAACGTCCTGACTTTC. It yields the protein CASSPTPLTGNGPGANVLTF. This chain uses TRBV18 with TRBJ2-6; 7 bases agree with TRBD1. Germline lookup yields CDR1 KGHSH and CDR2 LQKENI. The length of the CDR3 is 20 residues. The trim removed 3 bases at V and 2 bases at J, leaving 16 bases unmatched.

J is TRBJ2-3 and V is TRBV19, with 7 positions matching TRBD2. The CDR3 is made up of 16 amino acids. From germline, CDR1 is LNHDA and CDR2 SQIVND (reference sequence). The ends lost 3 bases at V and 5 bases at J; junction bases unmatched: 11. CDR3 region: CASSMERDYPRDTQYF. CDR3 bases: TGTGCCAGTAGTATGGAGAGGGACTACCCTAGAGATACGCAGTATTTT.

The J gene is TRBJ1-2, the V gene TRBV5-8; D remains ambiguous. Per germline, CDR1 SGHTS and CDR2 YDEGEE. The V end was cut by 1 base, the J end by 8 bases, with 15 bases between. The CDR3 totals 14 residues. For the CDR3, the DNA is TGTGCCAGCAGCTTGCGCCTGCCCGGAAAGGGCTACACCTTC. Translating gives CASSLRLPGKGYTF.

The chain links TRBV30 to TRBJ1-4, with TRBD1 matching 7 bases. V dropped 6 bases and J dropped 3; count of bases not matched to a gene: 4. The length of the CDR3 is 13 residues. CDR1 is GTSNPN, CDR2 SVGIG, per germline (reference sequence). CDR3 in amino acids: CACGTEANEKLFF. CDR3 bases: TGTGCCTGTGGGACAGAGGCTAATGAAAAACTGTTTTTT.

This CDR3 is CASSQGRQALTNEKLFF. CDR3 nucleotides: TGTGCCAGCAGCCAAGGGAGACAGGCCCTGACTAATGAAAAACTGTTTTTT. The gene calls are TRBV3-1 (or the pseudogene TRBV3-2) and TRBJ1-4; possibly TRBD1 for D (6 bases). The V end was cut by 1 base, the J end by 2 bases, with 14 bases between. The CDR3 spans 17 residues. Germline CDR1 and CDR2: LGHDT and YNNKEL (reference sequence).

J is TRBJ1-5 and V is TRBV3-1 (or the pseudogene TRBV3-2); D is undetermined. The CDR3 has 13 amino acids. V lost 4 bases and J 3 bases, leaving 7 bases between the germline ends. Per the germline V gene, CDR1 is LGHDT and CDR2 is YNNKEL (reference sequence). CDR3 residues: CASSPGVNQPQHF. In nucleotides, the CDR3 is TGTGCCAGCAGCCCTGGTGTCAATCAGCCCCAGCATTTT.

On this clone: Within the sample, other DNA sequences also encode this same CDR3. The chain couples TRBV5-1 to TRBJ2-3, with 8 bases fitting TRBD2. This CDR3 has 15 amino acids. Germline CDR1 SGHRS, CDR2 YFSETQ. Trimming took 0 bases from V and 5 from J; bases not matched to a gene: 5. The CDR3 loop is CASSLEGRGVDTQYF. CDR3 DNA sequence: TGCGCCAGCAGCTTGGAGGGGCGGGGGGTAGATACGCAGTATTTT.

The chain uses TRBV7-3 and TRBJ1-1; TRBD1 agrees at 8 bases. With V trimmed by 4 bases and J by 4 bases, 5 bases remained unmatched. Germline values: CDR1 SGHTA, CDR2 FQGTGA. The CDR3 runs to 14 residues. The CDR3 DNA reads TGTGCCAGCAGCTCCCAGGGGGCTGGCACTGAAGCTTTCTTT. Translation: CASSSQGAGTEAFF.

The J gene is TRBJ1-4, the V gene TRBV30, with 10 bases identical to TRBD1. V gave up 7 bases and J gave up 6 bases; unmatched junction bases: 5. This CDR3 contains 13 residues. Germline assignment: CDR1 GTSNPN and CDR2 SVGIG (reference sequence). CDR3 sequence: CALETGGYEKLFF. DNA for the CDR3: TGTGCCTTGGAGACAGGGGGCTATGAAAAACTGTTTTTT.

The chain links TRBV12-3 or TRBV12-4 to TRBJ2-7; no firm D call. There are 13 residues in the CDR3. V was trimmed by 7 bases and J by 7 bases, leaving 17 bases between them. In DNA form, the CDR3 reads TGTGCCAGCACTGAACCGGGCTTGGGGGAGCAGTACTTC. It specifies CASTEPGLGEQYF.

V gene TRBV7-6 combines with J gene TRBJ2-1; TRBD2 matches 11 bases. Germline trimming cut 4 bases from V and 3 bases from J; bases unmatched to any gene: 5. This CDR3 comprises 16 residues. Germline CDR1 is SGHVS and CDR2 is FNYEAQ. The CDR3 DNA reads as TGTGCCAGCAGCTCCTCCGGGACTAGCGGCTACAATGAGCAGTTCTTC. Translated: CASSSSGTSGYNEQFF.

This sequence joins TRBV30 and TRBJ2-2; D could derive from TRBD1 or TRBD2 (5 bases each). Trimming removed 3 bases from V and 7 bases from J, with 12 bases in between. Per germline, CDR1 GTSNPN and CDR2 SVGIG (reference sequence). The CDR3 has 13 amino acids. The CDR3 reads CAWRREGVGELFF. CDR3 nucleotide sequence: TGTGCCTGGAGACGGGAAGGGGTCGGGGAGCTGTTTTTT.

This chain links TRBV13 with TRBJ1-1, with no clear D. This CDR3 has 13 residues. Germline-derived CDR1 and CDR2 are PRHDT and FYEKMQ (reference sequence). V gave up 5 bases and J gave up 2 bases, with 9 bases separating them. CDR3 amino acids: CASSLRENTEAFF. CDR3 coding DNA: TGTGCCAGCAGCCTACGAGAAAACACTGAAGCTTTCTTT.

The J gene is TRBJ1-5, the V gene TRBV28, with D uncertain. Germline V gene sequence: CDR1 MDHEN, CDR2 SYDVKM. Trimming stripped 5 bases from V and 11 bases from J, with 19 bases between. CDR3 length: 14 residues. The CDR3 loop is CASSAPSRQRAQHF. CDR3 bases: TGTGCCAGCAGTGCTCCTAGTCGGCAAAGGGCCCAGCATTTT.

The rearrangement links TRBV7-9 to TRBJ2-1; TRBD1 matches at 9 bases. J lost 7 bases, V lost 2 bases, and 15 bases had no gene match. The CDR3 covers 18 residues. Germline V lookup: CDR1 SEHNR, CDR2 FQNEAQ (reference sequence). CDR3 in DNA: TGTGCCAGCAGCTTAAGTATGTTTGGGACAGGGAGGTCGAATGAGCAGTTCTTC. Protein sequence: CASSLSMFGTGRSNEQFF. Using reference TRBV7-9 and TRBJ2-1 for the parts outside the CDR3, the full variable domain is DTGVSQNPRHKITKRGQNVTFRCDPISEHNRLYWYRQTLGQGPEFLTYFQNEAQLEKSRLLSDRFSAERPKGSFSTLEIQRTEQGDSAMYLCASSLSMFGTGRSNEQFFGPGTRLTVL.

The chain employs TRBV7-2 and TRBJ1-3, with TRBD1 identical over 7 bases. The trim removed 5 bases at V and 4 bases at J, leaving 8 bases unmatched. The CDR3 is 15 amino acids. Per the germline V gene, CDR1 is SGHTA and CDR2 is FQGNSA. The DNA for the CDR3 is TGTGCCAGCAGCCCAGGGGGAACATCGGGAAACACCATATATTTT. The encoded protein is CASSPGGTSGNTIYF.

The chain has TRBV11-2 and TRBJ2-7, with a tentative D call TRBD1 (6 bases). Germline assignment: CDR1 SGHAT and CDR2 FQNNGV. The CDR3 length is 16 residues. V was shortened by 5 bases and J by 5 bases, with 22 bases between the two germline ends. CDR3: CASSAEQGRGVNEQYF. The CDR3 DNA is TGTGCCAGCAGCGCCGAACAGGGACGTGGAGTTAACGAGCAGTACTTC.

The chain couples TRBV27 to TRBJ2-7; possibly TRBD1 for D (6 bases). This CDR3 is built from 13 residues. V lost 0 bases and J 6 bases, leaving 9 bases between the germline ends. Germline V gene data show CDR1 as MNHEY and CDR2 as SMNVEV (reference sequence). The CDR3 DNA reads TGTGCCAGCAGTTTATCTCCAGGGGCCGAGCAGTACTTC. It translates to CASSLSPGAEQYF.

This chain joins TRBV7-8 and TRBJ2-2; D is possibly TRBD2 (5 bases). The CDR3 contains 18 residues. Trimming removed 0 bases at V and 2 bases at J, with 16 bases between. In germline, CDR1 is SGHVS, CDR2 FQNEAQ. CDR3 nucleotides: TGTGCCAGCAGCTTAGCACCGGGGATAGGAGTTAACACCGGGGAGCTGTTTTTT. It specifies CASSLAPGIGVNTGELFF.

The genes are TRBV11-3 and TRBJ2-7; 11 nucleotides line up with TRBD1. This CDR3 is built from 13 residues. Per germline, CDR1 SGHNT and CDR2 YENEEA. V lost 5 bases, J lost 5 bases, and 2 bases stayed unmatched. CDR3 DNA: TGTGCCAGCAGCCCGGGACAGGGGGACGAGCAGTACTTC. Translation gives CASSPGQGDEQYF.

The rearrangement links TRBV12-3 or TRBV12-4 to TRBJ1-5, with D tentatively TRBD1 (5 bases). Deletions cut 3 bases from V and 5 bases from J, with 8 bases between. The CDR3 extends over 13 amino acids. CDR3: CASSFLGDQPQHF. In DNA form, the CDR3 reads TGTGCCAGCAGTTTTCTGGGGGATCAGCCCCAGCATTTT.

The chain employs TRBV28 and TRBJ1-6, with unresolved D. This CDR3 is 14 amino acids long. Trimming removed 5 bases from V and 10 bases from J, with 15 bases in between. CDR1 is MDHEN and CDR2 is SYDVKM in the germline V gene. In DNA, the CDR3 is TGTGCCAGCAGTCAAAGACGCGGACGATCACCCCTCCACTTT. Residues: CASSQRRGRSPLHF.